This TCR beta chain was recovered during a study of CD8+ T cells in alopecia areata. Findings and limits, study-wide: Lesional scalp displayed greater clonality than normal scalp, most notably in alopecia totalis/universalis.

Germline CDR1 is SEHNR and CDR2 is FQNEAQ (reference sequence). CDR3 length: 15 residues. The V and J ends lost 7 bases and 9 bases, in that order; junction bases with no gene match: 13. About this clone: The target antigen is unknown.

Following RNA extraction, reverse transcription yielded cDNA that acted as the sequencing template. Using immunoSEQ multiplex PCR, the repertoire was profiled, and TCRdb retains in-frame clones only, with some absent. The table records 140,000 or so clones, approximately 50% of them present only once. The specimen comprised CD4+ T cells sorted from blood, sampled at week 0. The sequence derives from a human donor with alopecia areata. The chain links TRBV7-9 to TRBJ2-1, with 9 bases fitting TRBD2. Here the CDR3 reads CASIPGLAGSSEQFF. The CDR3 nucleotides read TGTGCCAGCATCCCTGGGCTAGCGGGAAGTAGTGAGCAGTTCTTC. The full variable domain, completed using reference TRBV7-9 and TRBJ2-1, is DTGVSQNPRHKITKRGQNVTFRCDPISEHNRLYWYRQTLGQGPEFLTYFQNEAQLEKSRLLSDRFSAERPKGSFSTLEIQRTEQGDSAMYLCASIPGLAGSSEQFFGPGTRLTVL.